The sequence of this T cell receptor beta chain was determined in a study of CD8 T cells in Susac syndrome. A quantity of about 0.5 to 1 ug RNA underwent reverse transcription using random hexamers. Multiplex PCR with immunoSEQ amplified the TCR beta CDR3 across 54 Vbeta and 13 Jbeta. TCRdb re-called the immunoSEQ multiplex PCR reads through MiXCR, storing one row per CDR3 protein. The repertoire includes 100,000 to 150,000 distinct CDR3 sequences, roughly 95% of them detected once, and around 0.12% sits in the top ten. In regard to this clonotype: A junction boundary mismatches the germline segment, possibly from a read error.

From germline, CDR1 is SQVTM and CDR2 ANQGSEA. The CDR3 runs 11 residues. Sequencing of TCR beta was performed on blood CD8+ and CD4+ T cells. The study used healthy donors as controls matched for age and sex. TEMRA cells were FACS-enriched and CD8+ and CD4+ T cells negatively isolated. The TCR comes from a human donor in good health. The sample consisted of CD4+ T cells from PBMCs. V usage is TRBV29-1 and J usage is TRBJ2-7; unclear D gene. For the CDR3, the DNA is TGCGGCGTTGGTAGCAACTACGAGCAGTACTTC. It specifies CGVGSNYEQYF.